The clone carrying this TCR beta chain was found a few times. Antigen: not known. The entry originates in a study of response to subunit inactivated influenza vaccine. Study-level findings and limits: Seasonal influenza vaccination, on each occasion, was suggested by the authors to recruit few new T cells.

This CDR3 region has 15 residues. The V gene end was trimmed by 2 bases and the J gene end by 2 bases; junction bases not matched to a gene: 6. Germline loops: CDR1 GTSNPN, CDR2 SVGIG (reference sequence). TCRdb re-called the RT-PCR reads through MiXCR, storing one row per CDR3 protein. The sample records around 570,000 distinct CDR3 sequences, about 8% being singletons. The sequences come from PBMCs from blood, collected roughly 24 months after vaccination. The rearrangement joins TRBV30 to TRBJ2-3; 8 bases are shared with TRBD1. The clonotype was recovered from a man in his fifties or sixties who received an inactivated influenza vaccine. The CDR3 loop is CAWSHRGTLTDTQYF. CDR3 sequence (DNA): TGTGCCTGGAGTCACAGGGGGACCCTCACAGATACGCAGTATTTT.